This TCR beta chain was documented in a study of cytomegalovirus exposure and HLA in healthy donors. This CDR3 contains 15 residues. V lost 6 bases to trimming and J lost 5 bases; unmatched junction nucleotides: 6. Germline V gene lookup returns CDR1 SNHLY and CDR2 FYNNEI. Overall study results and limits: Looking again later, the authors saw that most CMV-associated TCR beta chains seemed HLA-restricted. A further, later analysis showed that HLA-associated TCR beta chains (compared with equally common others) were more clonally expanded. The authors later linked a missense DCLRE1C variant to TCR beta V- and J-gene trimming.

Notes on this clone: Its antigen remains unknown.

Use of 60 Vbeta and 13 Jbeta primers characterized the PCR. TCRdb's copy holds only in-frame clones and misses some; the assay was immunoSEQ multiplex PCR. The data hold about 160,000 clones, with roughly 84% observed a single time. Sequencing was performed on PBMCs. The chain recombines TRBV2 with TRBJ1-6; 8 nucleotides match TRBD1. The receptor was derived from a man aged 25 to 40 in good health and CMV-seronegative. This chain's CDR3 is CASSLQGAHNSPLHF. CDR3 nucleotides: TGTGCCAGCAGCCTTCAGGGGGCCCATAATTCACCCCTCCACTTT.